This entry describes one T cell receptor beta chain. As yet, its antigen is unknown. No conserved phenylalanine or tryptophan is present at the end of the CDR3, so a read error is the likely explanation. No DNA is shown, since the ends of the CDR3 on it are uncertain; the CDR3 is the one TCRdb lists. This specimen comes from a study of CD8+CD57+ T cells in acquired aplastic anemia. On the study more broadly: CD4+ cells from healthy donors averaged around 10 million reads. Study outcomes and limitations: Roughly 31 CD8+ CDR3 sequences were shared between patients and controls.

The CDR3 region is 14 residues in length, termini included. Germline V CDR1 and CDR2: SEHNR, FQNEAQ (reference sequence). Genomic DNA templated the TCR beta VDJ and CDR3 profiling. TCRdb used MiXCR to reprocess the reads, holding one entry per CDR3 protein. In the table there are some 170,000 distinct CDR3 sequences, approximately 40% of which are singletons. Sequencing was done on a sample of sorted CD4+, CD8+, or CD8+CD57+ T cells (not recorded which) from PBMCs. The genes are TRBV7-9 and TRBJ2-7; the D call of TRBD1 is as the table states it, not checked on the DNA. This sequence originates from a human donor in good health. CDR3 sequence: CASSNSPGSYEQCL.